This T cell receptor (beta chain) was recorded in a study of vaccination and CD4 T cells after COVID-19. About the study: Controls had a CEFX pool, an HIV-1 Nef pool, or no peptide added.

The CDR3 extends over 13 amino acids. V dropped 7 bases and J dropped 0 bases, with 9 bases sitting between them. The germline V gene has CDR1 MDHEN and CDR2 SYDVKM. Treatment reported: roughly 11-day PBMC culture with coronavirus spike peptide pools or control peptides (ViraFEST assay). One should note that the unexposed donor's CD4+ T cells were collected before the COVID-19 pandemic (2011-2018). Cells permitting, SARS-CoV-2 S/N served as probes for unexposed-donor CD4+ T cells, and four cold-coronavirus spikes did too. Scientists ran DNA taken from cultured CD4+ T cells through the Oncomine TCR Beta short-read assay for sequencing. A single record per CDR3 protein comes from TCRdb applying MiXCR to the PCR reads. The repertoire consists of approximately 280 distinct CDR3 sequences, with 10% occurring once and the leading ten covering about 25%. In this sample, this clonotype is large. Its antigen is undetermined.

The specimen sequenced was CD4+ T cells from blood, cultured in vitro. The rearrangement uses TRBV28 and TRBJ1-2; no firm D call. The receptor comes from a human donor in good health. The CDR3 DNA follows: TGTGCCAGCACACGAGAGGCTAACTATGGCTACACCTTC. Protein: CASTREANYGYTF.